The next 10 T cell receptor beta chains were all read from a single sample in a study of Graves' ophthalmopathy and Graves' hyperthyroidism listed by TCRdb under 2018. Sequencing used an Illumina HiSeq 2000. For repertoire sequencing, the TCR beta CDR3 regions were amplified from RNA transcripts. The first round was an RT-PCR using HTBI primers with the Qiagen OneStep RT-PCR kit, and this first round was followed by a second-round multiplex PCR, then size selection and purification. Through fastp at Q25 and MiXCR, TCRdb rebuilt clones from the public reads, retaining in-frame beta chains. Rows with a matching CDR3 protein are joined into one entry that keeps the most common DNA and genes. The sample data list roughly 230,000 distinct CDR3 sequences, and 20% to 25% of these were observed just once. Jointly, the top ten make up roughly 39% of the sample. Sequencing was done on a sample of peripheral blood. The receptors come from a woman in her forties or fifties with Graves' ophthalmopathy. Donor details come from another sample of the same person, matched by shared clones.

This clonotype was seen repeatedly, ten times or more. This sequence joins TRBV7-6 and TRBJ2-5; TRBD2 aligns across 14 bases. The CDR3 is 16 amino acids. Germline lookup yields CDR1 SGHVS and CDR2 FNYEAQ. The J segment lost 5 bases and the V segment lost 5 bases, leaving 7 bases of the junction unmatched. The CDR3 DNA reads as TGTGCCAGCAGCCCAGGGACTAGCGGGAGCAGGGAGACCCAGTACTTC. Its protein is CASSPGTSGSRETQYF.

This clonotype was detected many times. J is TRBJ2-7 and V is TRBV6-1; the D is unclear. The V end was cut by 5 bases, the J end by 7 bases, with 15 bases between. Germline-derived CDR1 and CDR2 are MNHNS and SASEGT. The CDR3 has 13 amino acids. The CDR3 sequence: CASSPGQIYEQYF. Written as DNA, the CDR3 is TGTGCCAGCAGTCCTGGGCAGATCTATGAGCAGTACTTC.

This clonotype appeared many times. As DNA, the CDR3 is TGCAGTGCTAGAGCCCCACAGGCCGCCGGGGCTTTCTTT. Protein sequence: CSARAPQAAGAFF. The rearrangement uses TRBV20-1 and TRBJ1-1; the D gene is possibly TRBD1 (5 bases). Germline values: CDR1 DFQATT, CDR2 SNEGSKA (reference sequence). V was cut by 1 base and J by 11 bases, with 17 bases left in between. The CDR3 has 13 residues.

This clonotype was detected many times. This chain joins TRBV24-1 and TRBJ1-5; maybe TRBD1 (5 bases). This CDR3 is 16 amino acids long. V lost 4 bases and J 1 base, leaving 13 bases between the germline ends. Germline lookup yields CDR1 KGHDR and CDR2 SFDVKD. The CDR3 is CATSDTQGASNQPQHF. CDR3 nucleotides: TGTGCCACCAGTGACACGCAGGGAGCCAGCAATCAGCCCCAGCATTTT.

This clonotype has a count of ten or more. V usage is TRBV2 and J usage is TRBJ1-6; D possibly corresponds to TRBD1 (6 bases). The CDR3 loop spans 15 amino acids. The V end lost 2 bases, the J end lost 5 bases, and 10 bases lay between the germline ends. Germline V gene sequence: CDR1 SNHLY, CDR2 FYNNEI. In DNA, the CDR3 is TGTGCCAGCAGTGAATCCAGGGGAAATAATTCACCCCTCCACTTT. This gives the protein CASSESRGNNSPLHF. Full variable domain (rest looked up from reference TRBV2 and TRBJ1-6): EPEVTQTPSHQVTQMGQEVILRCVPISNHLYFYWYRQILGQKVEFLVSFYNNEISEKSEIFDDQFSVERPDGSNFTLKIRSTKLEDSAMYFCASSESRGNNSPLHFGNGTRLTVT.

This clonotype has ten or more counts. The J gene is TRBJ1-2, the V gene TRBV28, with D possibly being TRBD1 (6 bases). Germline CDR1 MDHEN, CDR2 SYDVKM. CDR3 length: 13 residues. V lost 2 bases and J lost 8, with 12 bases in between. The CDR3 coding sequence is TGTGCCAGCAGTTTAAGGGGGTCAGGGGGCTACACCTTC. This translates into CASSLRGSGGYTF.

This clonotype was seen many times. The V gene is TRBV12-3 or TRBV12-4, the J gene TRBJ1-1, with D perhaps matching TRBD1 (6 bases). The CDR3 runs 12 residues. V lost 5 bases, J lost 11 bases, and 15 bases lay in between. The CDR3 reads CASSLNSGVAFF. The CDR3 bases are TGTGCCAGCAGTCTTAACTCAGGGGTGGCTTTCTTT.

This chain uses TRBV6-1 with TRBJ2-7, with 11 bases fitting TRBD2. Trimming at V came to 4 bases and at J to 4 bases, leaving 6 bases not matched to a gene. The CDR3 loop spans 15 amino acids. CDR1 is MNHNS, CDR2 SASEGT, per germline. The chain's CDR3 is CASSGGTSGYYEQYF. The CDR3 DNA reads as TGTGCCAGCAGTGGCGGGACTAGCGGATATTACGAGCAGTACTTC.

This clonotype was seen at least ten times. CDR3 region: CASAASPGVAQYF. The CDR3 DNA follows: TGTGCTAGTGCCGCCAGCCCCGGGGTGGCCCAGTACTTC. The chain joins TRBV12-5 to TRBJ2-5, with D perhaps TRBD2 (5 bases). The CDR3 is 13 residues long. Trimming took 7 bases from V and 9 from J, leaving 18 bases between them. The V gene's germline CDR1 is LGHNT and CDR2 FRNRAP.

This clonotype was seen a handful of times. The V call is TRBV28, the J call TRBJ2-2; 11 bases map to TRBD2. V lost 7 bases to trimming and J lost 3 bases; unmatched junction nucleotides: 1. The CDR3 is 14 residues long. Germline assignment: CDR1 MDHEN and CDR2 SYDVKM. The CDR3, as DNA: TGTGCCAGCATACTAGCGGGAGACACCGGGGAGCTGTTTTTT. Translated, it gives CASILAGDTGELFF.